These 14 T cell receptor beta chains were sequenced from one sample in a study of CD8+CD57+ T cells in acquired aplastic anemia. TCR beta VDJ and CDR3 profiling used genomic DNA as template. TCRdb used MiXCR to reprocess the reads, holding one entry per CDR3 protein. In the table there are a few hundred thousand distinct CDR3 sequences, about 70% of which are singletons. Sequences were obtained from sorted CD4+, CD8+, or CD8+CD57+ T cells (not recorded which) from PBMCs. These receptors were obtained from a human donor in good health, serving as a control.

This clonotype was found a few times. V and J are TRBV20-1 and TRBJ1-2, with no clear D. Germline CDR1 reads DFQATT; CDR2 reads SNEGSKA (reference sequence). The CDR3 is 8 amino acids. V was shortened by 4 bases and J by 6 bases, with 0 bases between the two germline ends. CDR3 residues: CSANGYTF. The DNA of the CDR3 is TGCAGTGCTAATGGCTACACCTTC.

The chain has TRBV7-6 and TRBJ1-2; TRBD1 aligns across 7 bases. Germline V gene lookup returns CDR1 SGHVS and CDR2 FNYEAQ. J was trimmed by 7 bases and V by 5 bases; bases with no gene match: 19. The CDR3 is 17 amino acids. In nucleotides, the CDR3 is TGTGCCAGCAGCCAGGAGGGCAGGGGGAGCGGTAGCATTGGCTACACCTTC. It translates to CASSQEGRGSGSIGYTF.

This sequence joins TRBV20-1 and TRBJ1-5, with D hard to call. The germline V gene encodes CDR1 DFQATT and CDR2 SNEGSKA (reference sequence). With 3 bases removed from V and 6 bases from J, the gap between germline ends came to 12 bases. The CDR3 loop spans 13 amino acids. This chain's CDR3 is CSASGVSAQPQHF. The CDR3 DNA follows: TGCAGTGCTAGCGGGGTTTCGGCTCAGCCCCAGCATTTT.

This clonotype was detected a few times. This sequence joins TRBV7-2 and TRBJ1-2; the D gene is possibly TRBD1 (5 bases). V was shortened by 0 bases and J by 3 bases, with 8 bases between the two germline ends. CDR3 length equals 14 residues. CDR1 SGHTA and CDR2 FQGNSA come from the germline V gene. The DNA of the CDR3 is TGTGCCAGCAGCTTAGCGCAACAGGACTATGGCTACACCTTC. Translated: CASSLAQQDYGYTF.

In the case of this clonotype: The junction departs from the called germline gene at one end, perhaps through a read error. The V and J genes are TRBV10-3 and TRBJ1-2; D is uncertain. Germline assignment: CDR1 ENHRY and CDR2 SYGVKD. This CDR3 has 15 residues. This CDR3 reads CAISPESINLAGYSF. CDR3 coding DNA: TGTGCCATCAGTCCTGAGAGCATCAACTTGGCGGGCTACTCCTTC.

This clonotype was detected a few times. The CDR3 nucleotides read TGCAGCGTTGAGATCGGGGCAGAGACCCAGTACTTC. Translated: CSVEIGAETQYF. This sequence joins TRBV29-1 and TRBJ2-5; D may correspond to TRBD1 or TRBD2 (5 bases each). Trimming took off 3 bases at V and 4 bases at J, with 9 bases between the two ends. This CDR3 spans 12 amino acids. CDR1 is SQVTM, CDR2 ANQGSEA, per germline.

A word on this clonotype: A junction end diverges from the germline sequence, so it may reflect a read error. The chain is built from TRBV24-1 and TRBJ2-2; either TRBD1 or TRBD2 may fit D (5 bases each). The CDR3 runs to 16 residues. CDR1 and CDR2 from the germline V gene are KGHDR and SFDVKD. This CDR3 is CATSAAKGSDTAELVF. The CDR3 coding sequence is TGTGCCACCAGTGCGGCTAAGGGGAGCGACACCGCGGAGCTGGTTTTT.

The CDR3 sequence is CASSQEQFNTEAFF. CDR3 nucleotide sequence: TGCGCCAGCAGCCAGGAACAGTTTAACACTGAAGCTTTCTTT. The chain is built from TRBV4-1 and TRBJ1-1; D remains ambiguous. The CDR3 length is 14 residues. V was pared by 3 bases and J by 2 bases, with 10 bases between. Germline CDR1 and CDR2: MGHRA and YSYEKL.

This chain links TRBV7-2 with TRBJ1-3; 11 bases map to TRBD1. Looked up from germline, CDR1 is SGHTA and CDR2 is FQGNSA. The CDR3 length is 15 residues. Trimming took 5 bases from V and 4 from J; bases not matched to a gene: 4. The CDR3 protein is CASSQDRGRGNTIYF. In DNA form, the CDR3 reads TGTGCCAGCAGCCAGGACAGGGGGCGCGGAAACACCATATATTTT.

The CDR3 region has the DNA TGTGCCCGGACGACGGGGGGAACAACTAATGAAAAACTGTTTTTT. Its translation is CARTTGGTTNEKLFF. The genes are TRBV5-8 and TRBJ1-4; a possible D gene is TRBD1 (5 bases). This CDR3 contains 15 residues. Germline loops: CDR1 SGHTS, CDR2 YDEGEE. V lost 10 bases to trimming and J lost 0 bases, with 16 bases between them.

This clonotype was picked up a small number of times. An end of the junction does not agree with germline; a read error may underlie this. CDR3 nucleotide sequence: TGTGCCAGCCGCAGTTCGGGGCCAAATGAAAAACTGGTTTTT. It yields the protein CASRSSGPNEKLVF. The chain has TRBV2 and TRBJ1-4, with a weak D call TRBD1 (5 bases). Germline assignment: CDR1 SNHLY and CDR2 FYNNEI. The CDR3 runs 14 residues.

The chain joins TRBV7-3 to TRBJ2-7; D is possibly TRBD2 (6 bases). Germline CDR1 SGHTA, CDR2 FQGTGA. Deletions cut 4 bases from V and 3 bases from J, with 13 bases between. The CDR3 has 14 amino acids. The CDR3 DNA is TGTGCCAGCAGCTCGCCGGGAGAGGGCTACGAGCAGTACTTC. It is translated as CASSSPGEGYEQYF.

The chain uses TRBV9 and TRBJ1-3, with a weak D call TRBD1 (5 bases). This CDR3 comprises 14 residues. Germline V CDR1 and CDR2: SGDLS, YYNGEE. Trimming took 3 bases from V and 14 from J, leaving 21 bases between them. DNA for the CDR3: TGTGCCAGCAGCGGCGGGGGGACTGGAAACAACGTATATTTT. Protein sequence: CASSGGGTGNNVYF. Complete variable domain (other parts from reference TRBV9 and TRBJ1-3): DSGVTQTPKHLITATGQRVTLRCSPRSGDLSVYWYQQSLDQGLQFLIQYYNGEERAKGNILERFSAQQFPDLHSELNLSSLELGDSALYFCASSGGGTGNNVYFGEGSWLTVV.

As to this clonotype: This may arise from a read error, as a much more abundant clone is one base away. This CDR3 reads CASSGTSKTYEQYF. The CDR3 DNA is TGTGCCAGCAGCGGGACTAGCAAAACCTACGAGCAGTACTTC. The genes are TRBV10-3 and TRBJ2-7; 9 nucleotides agree with TRBD2. This CDR3 is built from 14 residues. Germline-derived CDR1 and CDR2 are ENHRY and SYGVKD. V lost 10 bases to trimming and J lost 2 bases; unmatched junction nucleotides: 9.